This TCR beta chain was sequenced during a study of T cell changes during pregnancy in multiple sclerosis. TCRdb's table, derived via immunoSEQ multiplex PCR, lists solely in-frame clones and lacks some. The sample records approximately 32,000 clones, approximately 89% being singletons. The CDR3 length is 14 residues. CDR1 is SGDLS, CDR2 YYNGEE, per germline. V lost 0 bases, J lost 4 bases, and 11 bases lay in between. This chain uses TRBV9 with TRBJ2-7; weak D call: TRBD1 (5 bases). The sequencing used CD8+ T cells from peripheral blood mononuclear cells, collected in the first trimester of pregnancy. The receptor's source is a female donor with multiple sclerosis, enrolled in a pregnancy study. In DNA form, the CDR3 reads TGTGCCAGCAGCGTAGGTTCCAGGGATTACGAGCAGTACTTC. Translated: CASSVGSRDYEQYF.